This T cell receptor (beta chain) was sequenced during a study of OX40 agonist ivuxolimab in advanced cancers. Study in general: The diagnoses of dose-escalation patients were hepatocellular carcinoma, melanoma, renal cell or head and neck cancer. Partial responses were achieved by three patients: one hepatocellular carcinoma, two cutaneous melanoma.

Whole-study results and caveats: CD8+ T cells were the subset that, on average, had more expanded clones than CD4+.

Sequenced by immunoSEQ multiplex PCR; TCRdb stores in-frame clones only, minus some. The sample has fewer than 65,000 clones, 88% seen once. Regarding this clone: Its antigen is unidentified.

V gave up 0 bases and J gave up 1 base, with 5 bases separating them. CDR3 length: 14 residues. The germline V gene has CDR1 SGHRS and CDR2 YFSETQ. This clonotype originated in an adult with an advanced solid tumor such as melanoma, head and neck, liver or kidney cancer. The genes are TRBV5-1 and TRBJ1-3; D is uncertain. Source: CD4+ or CD8+ T cells sorted from blood, taken in a trial of the OX40 agonist ivuxolimab. This CDR3 is CASSLEVSGNTIYF. The CDR3 DNA is TGCGCCAGCAGCTTGGAAGTGTCTGGAAACACCATATATTTT. The entire variable domain, with the rest obtained from reference TRBV5-1 and TRBJ1-3, is as follows: KAGVTQTPRYLIKTRGQQVTLSCSPISGHRSVSWYQQTPGQGLQFLFEYFSETQRNKGNFPGRFSGRQFSNSRSEMNVSTLELGDSALYLCASSLEVSGNTIYFGEGSWLTVV.